This T cell receptor beta chain is from a study of CD8 T cells in ankylosing spondylitis. Study observations and caveats: Ankylosing spondylitis blood appeared to be characterized by a TCR beta motif of eight highly homologous variants. CD8+ by phenotype, disease-linked clones were relatively rare in peripheral blood. The study looked at matched synovial fluid samples from ankylosing spondylitis patients. Disease-linked clones were reported to be significantly enriched there.

The authors made TCR beta libraries by quantitative 5'-RACE with molecular barcodes. TCRdb re-called the 5' RACE reads with MiXCR, one entry per CDR3 protein. The profile shows 250,000 to 350,000 distinct CDR3 sequences, under 8.5% of them singletons. This clonotype was counted between two and nine times. Its antigen is undetermined. CDR3 length: 12 residues. V was clipped by 4 bases and J by 2 bases, with 6 bases between them. Germline V gene sequence: CDR1 GTSNPN, CDR2 SVGIG (reference sequence). The sequenced material came from blood, either unsorted or a sorted T cell fraction (not recorded which). This clonotype originated in a male donor with ankylosing spondylitis. The chain couples TRBV30 to TRBJ1-5; D is undetermined. The CDR3 is CAWNSGNQPQHF. CDR3 DNA sequence: TGTGCCTGGAACAGTGGCAATCAGCCCCAGCATTTT.